Listed below are T cell receptor beta chains from one sample, sequenced in a study of T cells in Graves' hyperthyroidism and ophthalmopathy. TCRdb passed the multiplex PCR reads through MiXCR, listing each CDR3 protein once. The table has about half a million distinct CDR3 sequences, 15% to 20% seen once. Specimen: blood. These receptors all stem from a man aged 40-49 years with Graves' ophthalmopathy. Both conserved end residues are part of each CDR3. A D gene is named only where the DNA matches it firmly. The size entry is marked missing in some rows and otherwise reads once, few, many or a size class.

CDR3 length	V gene	J gene	D gene	clone size	CDR3 DNA	CDR3 protein
15	TRBV20-1	TRBJ2-5	-	-	TGCAGTGCTAGAGATCAGACAGGAGGTCAAGAGACCCAGTACTTC	CSARDQTGGQETQYF
15	TRBV11-2	TRBJ2-7	TRBD1	many	TGTGCCAGCAGCTCCCATACAGGGGTTCGGTACGAGCAGTACTTC	CASSSHTGVRYEQYF
13	TRBV6-2/TRBV6-3	TRBJ1-2	-	-	TGTGCCAGCAGGCCTTCGGGGGGATATGGCTACACCTTC	CASRPSGGYGYTF
14	TRBV28	TRBJ2-7	-	-	TGTGCCAGCAGTACCCGGGTCAAATCCTACGAGCAGTACTTC	CASSTRVKSYEQYF
15	TRBV12-3/TRBV12-4	TRBJ2-7	-	many	TGTGCCAGCAGCAGAGGGGCGGCCAGACCCTACGAGCAGTACTTC	CASSRGAARPYEQYF
14	TRBV9	TRBJ2-3	-	-	TGTGCCAGCAGCGTAGGAGGGATAACAGATACGCAGTATTTT	CASSVGGITDTQYF
14	TRBV3-1	TRBJ2-1	-	many	TGTGCCAGCAGCCAAGATGGATCGCGGGTTGAGCAGTTCTTC	CASSQDGSRVEQFF
13	TRBV29-1	TRBJ1-6	-	-	TGCAGCGCCCGGGAAAAGTATAATTCACCCCTCCACTTT	CSAREKYNSPLHF
12	TRBV7-6	TRBJ2-7	-	few	TGTGCCAGCAGCTCGCTCGGGGACGAGCAGTACTTC	CASSSLGDEQYF
18	TRBV20-1	TRBJ1-1	TRBD1	few	TGCAGTGCACCCGGACAGGTCGGTCAAGTCGACCGAAGGACTGAAGCTTTCTTT	CSAPGQVGQVDRRTEAFF
12	TRBV29-1	TRBJ2-3	-	few	TGCAGCGTTCGTGGGGGGCCACATACGCAGTATTTT	CSVRGGPHTQYF
14	TRBV6-5	TRBJ2-7	TRBD1	-	TGTGTCAGCAGTCACAGGGGGAGCTCCTACGAGCAGTACTTC	CVSSHRGSSYEQYF
15	TRBV7-3	TRBJ2-7	-	-	TGTGCCAGCTCACCACTTACCCGGGAGTCGTACGAGCAGTACTTC	CASSPLTRESYEQYF
15	TRBV2	TRBJ2-5	TRBD2	few	TGTGCCAGCAGTGACGAACTAGCGGGAGGCGAGACCCAGTACTTC	CASSDELAGGETQYF
12	TRBV6-2/TRBV6-3	TRBJ2-3	-	few	TGTGCCAGCAGTACAGATCTAAATACGCAGTATTTT	CASSTDLNTQYF
13	TRBV25-1	TRBJ1-1	-	-	TGTGCCAGCAGTGAATCATTTGGGGGAAAAGCTTTCTTT	CASSESFGGKAFF
15	TRBV12-5	TRBJ2-2	TRBD1	-	TGTGCTAGTGGTCCAGGACAGGGGGCGGGCGGGGAGCTGTTTTTT	CASGPGQGAGGELFF
16	TRBV5-1	TRBJ2-2	-	many	TGCGCCAGCAGCTTGTTGTCCTCGCTAAACACCGGGGAGCTGTTTTTT	CASSLLSSLNTGELFF
12	TRBV24-1	TRBJ1-2	-	-	TGTGCCACCAGGGATTCTGCCGGTGGCTACACCTTC	CATRDSAGGYTF
15	TRBV28	TRBJ2-7	TRBD1	many	TGTGCCAGCAGTTACGACAGGGGAGACTCCTACGAGCAGTACTTC	CASSYDRGDSYEQYF
15	TRBV24-1	TRBJ1-5	-	-	TGTGCCACCAGTGATGAGGACCTAGCCAATCAGCCCCAGCATTTT	CATSDEDLANQPQHF
18	TRBV18	TRBJ1-3	-	once	TGTGCCAGCTCACCAGCGTTTGGGAGATTAGTCTCTGGAAACACCATATATTTT	CASSPAFGRLVSGNTIYF
13	TRBV2	TRBJ2-1	-	many	TGTGCCAGCTCGCTGGGGCCCCGCAATGAGCAGTTCTTC	CASSLGPRNEQFF
11	TRBV20-1	TRBJ1-1	-	-	TGCAGTGCTAGCGGTGACACTGAAGCTTTCTTT	CSASGDTEAFF
12	TRBV27	TRBJ2-5	-	-	TGTGCCAGCAGTACCCTCCCGTTTCCCCAGTACTTC	CASSTLPFPQYF
19	TRBV13	TRBJ2-7	TRBD1	few	TGTGCCAGCACCAACCTCAGGACGCGACAGGGTCCGGGAATCTACGAGCAGTACTTC	CASTNLRTRQGPGIYEQYF
14	TRBV7-3	TRBJ2-1	TRBD1	-	TGTGCCAGCAGCGTTACCGGGACAGGGGATGAGCAGTTCTTC	CASSVTGTGDEQFF
13	TRBV6-2/TRBV6-3	TRBJ2-7	TRBD1	few	TGTGCCAGCAGAATGACAGGGAACGGCGAGCAGTACTTC	CASRMTGNGEQYF
16	TRBV3-1	TRBJ1-1	TRBD1	-	TGTGCCAGCAGCCAAGCCTCTACAGGGGGCAGGACTGAAGCTTTCTTT	CASSQASTGGRTEAFF
15	TRBV6-2/TRBV6-3	TRBJ2-1	-	-	TGTGCCAGCAGTTTGGACATAAACTCCTACAATGAGCAGTTCTTC	CASSLDINSYNEQFF
17	TRBV2	TRBJ2-3	TRBD1	-	TGTGCCAGCAGTGGCCCGACAGGGGGGCTAGCAGCAGATACGCAGTATTTT	CASSGPTGGLAADTQYF
15	TRBV5-1	TRBJ1-1	-	few	TGCGCCAGCGGCGTCCAGAACTCGATGAACACTGAAGCTTTCTTT	CASGVQNSMNTEAFF
13	TRBV7-2	TRBJ2-3	-	-	TGTGCCAGCAGCTCCTCGATGACAGATACGCAGTATTTT	CASSSSMTDTQYF
14	TRBV6-5	TRBJ2-7	-	-	TGTGCCAGCAGTTATTCCACAGGGTTCCACGAGCAGTACTTC	CASSYSTGFHEQYF
11	TRBV2	TRBJ2-1	-	many	TGTGCCAGCAGCTTTTTTCCGGAGCAGTTCTTC	CASSFFPEQFF
15	TRBV11-1	TRBJ2-5	-	many	TGTGCCAGCAGCCCCACCGCCAGGGTCATGGAGACCCAGTACTTC	CASSPTARVMETQYF
15	TRBV27	TRBJ1-4	-	-	TGTGCCAGCAGTTTGGTAGGGCAGCGAAATGAAAAACTGTTTTTT	CASSLVGQRNEKLFF
14	TRBV28	TRBJ1-2	-	-	TGTGCCAGCAGTTCCTCCGGGGCTAACTATGGCTACACCTTC	CASSSSGANYGYTF
16	TRBV20-1	TRBJ2-1	-	-	TGCAGTGCCGCTGGGGAGACGACACAGTCCTACAATGAGCGGTTCTTC	CSAAGETTQSYNERFF
14	TRBV5-1	TRBJ1-5	-	-	TGCGCCAGCAGCCCCGGGGGGGTGGATCAGCCCCAGCATTTT	CASSPGGVDQPQHF
17	TRBV7-8	TRBJ2-2	-	-	TGTGCCAGTAGTATAGGGCTTGGCAGTGCGAACACCGGGGAGCTGTTTTTT	CASSIGLGSANTGELFF
14	TRBV20-1	TRBJ2-2	TRBD2	few	TGCAGTGCTAGGCGGGGGAGTAACACCGGGGAGCTGTTTTTT	CSARRGSNTGELFF
11	TRBV3-1	TRBJ1-3	-	few	TGTGCCAGCGGATCTGGAAACACCATATATTTT	CASGSGNTIYF